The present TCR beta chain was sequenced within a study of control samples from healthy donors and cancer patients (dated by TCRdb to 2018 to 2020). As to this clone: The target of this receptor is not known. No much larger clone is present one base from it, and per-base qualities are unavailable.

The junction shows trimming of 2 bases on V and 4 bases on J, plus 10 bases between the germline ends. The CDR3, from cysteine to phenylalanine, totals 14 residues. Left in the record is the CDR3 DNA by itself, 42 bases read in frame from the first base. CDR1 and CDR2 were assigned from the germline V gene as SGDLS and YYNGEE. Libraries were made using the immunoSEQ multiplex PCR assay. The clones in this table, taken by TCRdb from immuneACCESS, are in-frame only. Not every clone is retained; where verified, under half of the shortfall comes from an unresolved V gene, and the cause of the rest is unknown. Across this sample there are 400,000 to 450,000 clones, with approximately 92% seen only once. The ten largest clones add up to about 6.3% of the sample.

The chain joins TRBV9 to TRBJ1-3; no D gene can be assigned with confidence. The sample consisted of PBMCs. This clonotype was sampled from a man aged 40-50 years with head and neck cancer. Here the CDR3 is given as CASSVWINGNTIYF. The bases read TGTGCCAGCAGCGTTTGGATCAACGGAAACACCATATATTTT.